The entry below gives a single TCR beta chain sequence along with its context. The data are from a study of technical replicates of blood from a handful of donors. Looked up from germline, CDR1 is MNHEY and CDR2 is SVGAGI. The trim removed 4 bases at V and 4 bases at J, leaving 2 bases unmatched. This CDR3 contains 14 residues. Clones were sequenced by immunoSEQ multiplex PCR, and TCRdb holds only the in-frame ones, with some missing. The data hold fewer than 90,000 clones, with roughly 97% observed a single time. Sequencing was performed on T cells isolated from PBMCs. This TCR came from a human donor in good health. This chain joins TRBV6-5 and TRBJ2-7, with 12 nucleotides matching TRBD2. CDR3 region: CASSSGTSGYEQYF. As DNA, the CDR3 is TGTGCCAGCAGTTCCGGGACTAGCGGGTACGAGCAGTACTTC.